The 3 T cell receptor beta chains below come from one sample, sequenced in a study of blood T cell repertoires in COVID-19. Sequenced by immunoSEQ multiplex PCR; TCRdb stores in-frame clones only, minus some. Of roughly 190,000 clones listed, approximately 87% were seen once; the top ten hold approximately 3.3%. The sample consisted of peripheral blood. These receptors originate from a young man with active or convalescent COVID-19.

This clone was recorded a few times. The CDR3 DNA follows: TGTGCCAGCAGATTAGGACAGGGCGTTGGCTACACCTTC. Translation gives CASRLGQGVGYTF. The chain carries TRBV3-1 (or the pseudogene TRBV3-2) and TRBJ1-2, with 8 bases aligning to TRBD1. Unmatched junction bases numbered 7, after V lost 6 bases and J lost 7 bases. Germline loops: CDR1 LGHDT, CDR2 YNNKEL (reference sequence). This CDR3 has 13 amino acids.

The CDR3 protein is CASSLLAGAETQYF. The CDR3 nucleotides are TGTGCCAGCAGTTTACTAGCGGGGGCGGAGACCCAGTACTTC. The chain employs TRBV27 and TRBJ2-5; 10 nucleotides agree with TRBD2. Germline values: CDR1 MNHEY, CDR2 SMNVEV (reference sequence). This CDR3 contains 14 residues. The junction had 2 bases not matched to a gene; V was cut back by 2 bases and J by 5 bases.

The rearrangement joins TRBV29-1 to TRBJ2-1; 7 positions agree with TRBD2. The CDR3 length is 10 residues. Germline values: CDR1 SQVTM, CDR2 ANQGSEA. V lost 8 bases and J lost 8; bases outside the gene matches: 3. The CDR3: CSWGGYEQFF. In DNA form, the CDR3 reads TGCAGCTGGGGGGGATATGAGCAGTTCTTC.